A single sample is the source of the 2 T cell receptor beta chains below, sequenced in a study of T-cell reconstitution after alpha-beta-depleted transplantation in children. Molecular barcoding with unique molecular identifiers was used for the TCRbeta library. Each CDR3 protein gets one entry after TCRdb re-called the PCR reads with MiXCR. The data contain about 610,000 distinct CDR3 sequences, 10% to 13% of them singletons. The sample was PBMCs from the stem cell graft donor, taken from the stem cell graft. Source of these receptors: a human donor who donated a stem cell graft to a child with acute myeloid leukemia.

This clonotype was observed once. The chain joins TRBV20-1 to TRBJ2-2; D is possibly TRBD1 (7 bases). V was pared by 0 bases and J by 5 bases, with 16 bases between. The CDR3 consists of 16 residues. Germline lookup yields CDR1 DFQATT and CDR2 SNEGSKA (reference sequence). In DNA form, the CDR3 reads TGCAGTGCTAGAGAAGCAGGGGGAGGTTGGACCGGGGAGCTGTTTTTT. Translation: CSAREAGGGWTGELFF.

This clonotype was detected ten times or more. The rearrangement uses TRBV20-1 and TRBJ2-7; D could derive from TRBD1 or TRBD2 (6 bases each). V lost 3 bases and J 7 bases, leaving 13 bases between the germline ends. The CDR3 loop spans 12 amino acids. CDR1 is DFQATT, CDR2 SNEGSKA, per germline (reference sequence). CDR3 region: CSASGGTREQYF. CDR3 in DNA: TGCAGTGCTAGCGGGGGCACGAGGGAGCAGTACTTC.